This T cell receptor beta chain is from a study of a mutant IDH1 vaccine in newly diagnosed glioma. At the level of the study: There were eight vaccinations for patients, given in weeks 1, 3, 5, 7, 11, 15, 19 and 23. The start of vaccination came 4-6 weeks after radiotherapy alone, or with temozolomide cycles. Study-wide findings and caveats: Patients showed vaccine-induced immune responses at a rate of around 93%. Any relationship between pseudoprogression and changes in top peripheral T cell clonotypes seemed absent.

This sample's time point: week 5, during vaccination. In every dose of vaccine, 300 ug of mutant IDH1 20-mer peptide was given alongside topical imiquimod. V was pared by 4 bases and J by 5 bases, with 5 bases of the junction left unmatched. Germline CDR1 reads SGHDT; CDR2 reads YYEEEE. This CDR3 is 14 amino acids long. This clone appeared a few times. What it binds is not known. Data came from immunoSEQ multiplex PCR; TCRdb stores just in-frame clones and leaves some out. The sample yields approximately 60,000 clones, approximately 80% seen once. This sample comprised PBMCs, obtained from a glioma patient whose treatment included an IDH1 peptide vaccine. The TCR originated in a woman between 18 and 29 years old with glioma. Some clones in this sample may be carry-over from other donors' samples. The gene calls are TRBV5-6 and TRBJ2-4; 8 nucleotides agree with TRBD1. Here the CDR3 reads CASSRTGIQNIQYF. The CDR3, as DNA: TGTGCCAGCAGCCGGACAGGGATCCAAAACATTCAGTACTTC.